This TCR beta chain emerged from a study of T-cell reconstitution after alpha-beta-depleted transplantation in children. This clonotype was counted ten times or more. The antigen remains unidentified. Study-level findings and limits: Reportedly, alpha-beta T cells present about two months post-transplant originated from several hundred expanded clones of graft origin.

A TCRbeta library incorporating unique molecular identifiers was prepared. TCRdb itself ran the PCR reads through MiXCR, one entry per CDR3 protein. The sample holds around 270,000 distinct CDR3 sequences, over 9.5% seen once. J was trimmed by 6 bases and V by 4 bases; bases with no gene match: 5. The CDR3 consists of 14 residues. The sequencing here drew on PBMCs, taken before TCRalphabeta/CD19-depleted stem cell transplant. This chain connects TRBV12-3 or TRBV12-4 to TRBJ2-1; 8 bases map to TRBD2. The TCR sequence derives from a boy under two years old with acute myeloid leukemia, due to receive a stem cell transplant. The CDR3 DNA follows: TGTGCCAGCAGTTCGGGACTAGGACGCAATGAGCAGTTCTTC. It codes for CASSSGLGRNEQFF.